This entry features one T cell receptor beta chain sequence. Antigen specificity is unknown. V lost 5 bases and J 2 bases, leaving 12 bases between the germline ends. Germline CDR1 is MNHEY and CDR2 is SVGAGI. The CDR3 is 14 amino acids. The data derive from a study of radiation and T cells in renal cell carcinoma. Study-level findings and limits: Top tumor clonotypes rose in blood 2 weeks post-radiation, then contracted.

Time point in this sample: blood 2 weeks post-SBRT. Treatment of the sample: 15 Gy SBRT to primary tumor, nephrectomy 4 weeks later. Blood was sampled at baseline, 2 weeks and 4 weeks after SBRT. Only in-frame clones appear in the TCRdb table, and some are missing; sequencing was by immunoSEQ multiplex PCR. The sample contains approximately 49,000 clones, 75% to 85% of which appear only once. The specimen comprised blood, sampled from a patient whose treatment included radiotherapy and nephrectomy. This sequence joins TRBV6-5 and TRBJ2-5; no clear D. This clonotype originated in a woman aged 70-85 years with renal cell carcinoma. The chain's CDR3 is CASSQYYQQETQYF. The CDR3 DNA reads as TGTGCCAGCAGTCAGTACTACCAACAAGAGACCCAGTACTTC.